Listed below are T cell receptor beta chains from one sample, sequenced in a study of T cell responses to AZD1222 COVID-19 vaccine. The method was immunoSEQ multiplex PCR; TCRdb's version includes in-frame clones alone and lacks a portion of them. In the table there are fewer than 150,000 clones, roughly 90% of which are singletons. Sequencing used peripheral blood, obtained on day 0 of AZD1222 vaccination. The source of these receptors is an adult in good health. Both conserved end residues are part of each CDR3. Fields, in order: V gene, clone size, D gene, J gene, CDR3 protein, CDR3 DNA. A D gene is named only where the DNA matches it firmly. Expanded clones get a size class; other rows say once, few or many, or leave the size out.

>TRBV27|.|.|TRBJ2-7
CASSLLQPSYEQYF
TGTGCCAGCAGTTTATTACAGCCCTCCTACGAGCAGTACTTC
>TRBV19|.|.|TRBJ1-1
CASSLSGFTEAFF
TGTGCCAGTAGCCTAAGCGGGTTCACTGAAGCTTTCTTT
>TRBV6-1|.|.|TRBJ1-5
CASSEADTRYQPQHF
TGTGCCAGCAGTGAAGCGGACACTCGCTATCAGCCCCAGCATTTT
>TRBV6-6|.|TRBD1|TRBJ2-6
CASSKSGGSGANVLTF
TGTGCCAGCAGTAAGTCAGGGGGCTCTGGGGCCAACGTCCTGACTTTC
>TRBV25-1|.|TRBD2|TRBJ2-1
CASGSGTSGYNEQFF
TGTGCCAGCGGTTCCGGGACTAGCGGATACAATGAGCAGTTCTTC
>TRBV28|.|.|TRBJ2-7
CASSLSYQASYEQYF
TGTGCCAGCAGTTTGAGTTACCAGGCCTCCTACGAGCAGTACTTC
>TRBV6-2/TRBV6-3|.|.|TRBJ1-1
CASSYARASPAFF
TGTGCCAGCAGTTACGCCAGGGCATCACCAGCTTTCTTT
>TRBV7-9|.|TRBD2|TRBJ2-3
CASSPRLAGTDTQYF
TGTGCCAGCAGCCCGAGACTAGCGGGCACAGATACGCAGTATTTT
>TRBV7-9|.|TRBD1|TRBJ1-1
CASSLARTGGTEAFF
TGTGCCAGCAGCTTAGCAAGGACAGGGGGGACTGAAGCTTTCTTT
>TRBV27|.|TRBD1|TRBJ2-6
CASKQGALASGANVLTF
TGTGCCAGTAAACAGGGGGCCCTAGCCTCTGGGGCCAACGTCCTGACTTTC
>TRBV19|.|.|TRBJ1-3
CASRDGSTGNTIYF
TGTGCCAGTCGTGATGGGAGTACTGGAAACACCATATATTTT
>TRBV18|.|.|TRBJ2-7
CASSPSSYEQYF
TGTGCCAGCTCACCGAGCTCCTACGAGCAGTACTTC
>TRBV28|.|.|TRBJ2-2
CASSLGRELFF
TGTGCCAGCAGTTTAGGCCGGGAGCTGTTTTTT
>TRBV28|.|TRBD2|TRBJ2-3
CASSLGLAGGHTDTQYF
TGTGCCAGCAGTCTGGGACTAGCGGGAGGACACACAGATACGCAGTATTTT
>TRBV4-1|.|.|TRBJ1-2
CASSQAAGGGYTF
TGCGCCAGCAGCCAAGCAGCGGGGGGCGGCTACACCTTC
>TRBV27|.|TRBD2|TRBJ2-5
CASRQLAGGQETQYF
TGTGCCAGCAGACAACTAGCGGGGGGGCAGGAGACCCAGTACTTC
>TRBV25-1|.|TRBD2|TRBJ2-1
CASSRDGRAENEQFF
TGTGCCAGCAGCCGGGACGGGAGGGCGGAGAATGAGCAGTTCTTC
>TRBV14|.|.|TRBJ1-3
CASSQQVTSGNTIYF
TGTGCCAGCAGCCAACAGGTTACCTCTGGAAACACCATATATTTT
>TRBV15|.|TRBD2|TRBJ2-1
CATSTALAGGYNEQFF
TGTGCCACCAGCACCGCACTAGCGGGGGGATACAATGAGCAGTTCTTC
>TRBV12-3/TRBV12-4|.|.|TRBJ2-5
CASSFWGRETQYF
TGTGCCAGCAGTTTTTGGGGGAGAGAGACCCAGTACTTC
>TRBV5-1|.|.|TRBJ2-1
CASTRQGSYNEQFF
TGCGCCAGCACTCGACAAGGCTCCTACAATGAGCAGTTCTTC
>TRBV6-5|.|.|TRBJ1-2
CASSATNREHYGYTF
TGTGCCAGCAGCGCCACTAACAGGGAACACTATGGCTACACCTTC
>TRBV7-2|once|.|TRBJ1-1
CASRLVGGLTEAFF
TGTGCCAGCAGGCTCGTCGGGGGCCTTACTGAAGCTTTCTTT
>TRBV27|.|.|TRBJ1-5
CASSLGPGSNQPQHF
TGTGCCAGCAGTTTAGGGCCGGGGTCGAATCAGCCCCAGCATTTT
>TRBV5-1|few|TRBD2|TRBJ2-1
CASSFSGAYNEQFF
TGCGCCAGCAGCTTTAGCGGGGCCTACAATGAGCAGTTCTTC
>TRBV28|.|TRBD1|TRBJ2-2
CASSFLQDRGSGELFF
TGTGCCAGCAGTTTTCTTCAGGACAGGGGTTCCGGGGAGCTGTTTTTT
>TRBV6-5|.|.|TRBJ1-1
CASRQDSQGNAFF
TGTGCCAGCAGGCAAGATTCCCAGGGAAACGCTTTCTTT
>TRBV4-1|.|TRBD2|TRBJ2-1
CASSLKGPGMASGRWDEQFF
TGCGCCAGCAGCCTAAAAGGCCCTGGGATGGCTAGCGGGAGGTGGGATGAGCAGTTCTTC
>TRBV5-1|.|TRBD1|TRBJ1-2
CASSGNTGGARYGYTF
TGCGCCAGCAGCGGAAACACAGGGGGCGCGCGCTATGGCTACACCTTC
>TRBV12-5|few|TRBD1|TRBJ1-3
CASGSVAEDRPTRNTIYF
TGTGCTAGTGGTTCAGTGGCGGAGGACAGGCCGACCCGAAACACCATATATTTT
>TRBV12-3/TRBV12-4|.|.|TRBJ2-1
CASKEQWGNEQFF
TGTGCCAGCAAGGAGCAGTGGGGCAATGAGCAGTTCTTC
>TRBV5-6|.|TRBD2|TRBJ2-1
CASSFRLAGRNEQFF
TGTGCCAGCAGCTTCAGACTAGCGGGGCGGAATGAGCAGTTCTTC
>TRBV4-1|.|.|TRBJ2-2
CASSPWGAGDTGELFF
TGCGCCAGCAGCCCTTGGGGCGCGGGCGACACCGGGGAGCTGTTTTTT
>TRBV5-4|.|TRBD1|TRBJ2-3
CASSHGTVTDTQYF
TGTGCCAGCAGCCACGGGACAGTCACAGATACGCAGTATTTT
>TRBV20-1|.|.|TRBJ2-1
CSANTHGEQFF
TGCAGTGCTAACACCCACGGTGAGCAGTTCTTC
>TRBV2|.|TRBD1|TRBJ2-7
CASITGGSYEQYF
TGTGCCAGCATAACAGGGGGCTCCTACGAGCAGTACTTC
>TRBV7-6|.|.|TRBJ1-5
CASTPRAGSTASNQPQHF
TGTGCCAGCACCCCGCGGGCCGGATCCACCGCTAGCAATCAGCCCCAGCATTTT
>TRBV7-6|once|.|TRBJ1-5
CASSYHQPQHF
TGTGCCAGCAGCTACCATCAGCCCCAGCATTTT
>TRBV15|.|TRBD1|TRBJ2-5
CATSREGTDSSETQYF
TGTGCCACCAGCAGAGAGGGGACAGACTCCTCTGAGACCCAGTACTTC
>TRBV4-1|.|.|TRBJ1-2
CASSQEGDQIYGYTF
TGCGCCAGCAGCCAAGAAGGGGACCAGATCTATGGCTACACCTTC
>TRBV3-1/TRBV3-2|.|.|TRBJ2-7
CASSHPRDKSSYEQYF
TGTGCCAGCAGCCACCCCCGGGACAAGAGCTCCTACGAGCAGTACTTC
>TRBV29-1|.|.|TRBJ1-4
CSVGQRELFF
TGCAGCGTTGGACAGAGGGAACTGTTTTTT
>TRBV7-9|.|TRBD2|TRBJ2-7
CASSPPGGLRYEQYF
TGTGCCAGCAGCCCGCCGGGGGGGTTGAGGTACGAGCAGTACTTC
>TRBV30|.|TRBD1|TRBJ1-6
CAWTGTGGIVSSPLHF
TGTGCCTGGACCGGGACAGGGGGCATAGTGAGTTCACCCCTCCACTTT
>TRBV3-1/TRBV3-2|.|.|TRBJ1-6
CASSLGRGFSPLHF
TGTGCCAGCAGCCTTGGACGGGGGTTTTCACCCCTCCACTTT
>TRBV9|.|.|TRBJ2-7
CASSSGPLKDEQYF
TGTGCCAGCAGCTCAGGACCCCTAAAGGACGAGCAGTACTTC
>TRBV6-1|.|.|TRBJ1-5
CASSDSGGYQPQHF
TGTGCCAGCAGTGATTCTGGGGGGTATCAGCCCCAGCATTTT
>TRBV7-9|.|.|TRBJ2-7
CASSLVAGTYEQYF
TGTGCCAGCAGCTTAGTGGCAGGGACCTACGAGCAGTACTTC
>TRBV25-1|once|TRBD1|TRBJ1-1
CASSGIQGARAFF
TGTGCCAGCAGTGGCATTCAGGGGGCTCGAGCTTTCTTT